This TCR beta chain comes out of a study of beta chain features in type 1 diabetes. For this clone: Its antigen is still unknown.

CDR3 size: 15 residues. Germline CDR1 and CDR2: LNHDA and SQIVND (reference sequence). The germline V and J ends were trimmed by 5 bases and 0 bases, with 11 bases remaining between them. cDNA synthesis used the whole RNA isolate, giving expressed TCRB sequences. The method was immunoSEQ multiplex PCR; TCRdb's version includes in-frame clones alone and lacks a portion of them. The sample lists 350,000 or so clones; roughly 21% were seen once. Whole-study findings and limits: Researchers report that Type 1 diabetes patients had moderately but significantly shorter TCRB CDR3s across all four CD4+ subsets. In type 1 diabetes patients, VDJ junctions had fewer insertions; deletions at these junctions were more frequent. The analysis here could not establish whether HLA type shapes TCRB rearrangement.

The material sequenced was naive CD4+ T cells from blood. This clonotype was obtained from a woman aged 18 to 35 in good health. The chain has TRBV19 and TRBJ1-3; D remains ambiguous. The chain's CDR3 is CASSLEKYSGNTIYF. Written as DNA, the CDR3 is TGTGCCAGTAGTCTGGAGAAATACTCTGGAAACACCATATATTTT.